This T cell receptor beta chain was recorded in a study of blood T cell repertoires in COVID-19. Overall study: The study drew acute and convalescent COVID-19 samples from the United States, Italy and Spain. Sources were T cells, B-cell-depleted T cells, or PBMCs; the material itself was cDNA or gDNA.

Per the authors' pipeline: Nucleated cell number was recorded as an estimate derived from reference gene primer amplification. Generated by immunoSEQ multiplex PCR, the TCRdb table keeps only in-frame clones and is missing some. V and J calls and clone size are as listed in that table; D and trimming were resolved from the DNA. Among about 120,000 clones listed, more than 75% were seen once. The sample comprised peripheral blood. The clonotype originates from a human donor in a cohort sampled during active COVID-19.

CDR3 coding DNA: TGTGCCAGCTCCCCTAGTGGCAGACCTACTAGCACAGATACGCAGTATTTT. Translated: CASSPSGRPTSTDTQYF. The chain is built from TRBV2 and TRBJ2-3; no clear D gene. This CDR3 contains 17 residues. The germline gives CDR1 SNHLY, CDR2 FYNNEI. Trimming took 8 bases from V and 0 from J, leaving 21 bases between them. Looking up the rest from reference TRBV2 and TRBJ2-3 gives the full variable domain: EPEVTQTPSHQVTQMGQEVILRCVPISNHLYFYWYRQILGQKVEFLVSFYNNEISEKSEIFDDQFSVERPDGSNFTLKIRSTKLEDSAMYFCASSPSGRPTSTDTQYFGPGTRLTVL.